This T cell receptor (beta chain) comes out of a study of blood T cells in healthy people across ages. Study-level findings and limits: Unsorted PBMC material precluded a definitive naive versus antigen-experienced comparison. Significant beta diversity loss was already apparent by age around 40, declining roughly linearly.

Together with a sample-barcoded 5' primer, a J-beta primer mix was included in a second PCR lasting about 7 to 11 cycles. TCRdb fed the 5' RACE reads into MiXCR, producing one record per CDR3 protein. The data show roughly 1.5 million distinct CDR3 sequences, with roughly two fifths seen just once and 4% held by the top ten. For this clonotype: Its target is not known.

CDR1 SGHVS and CDR2 FQNEAQ come from the germline V gene. This CDR3 has 17 amino acids. With 2 bases clipped from V and 0 bases from J, the junction kept 6 bases outside the gene matches. V usage is TRBV7-8 and J usage is TRBJ1-5; TRBD1 agrees at 8 bases. Sequencing was carried out using blood. This sequence originates from a woman aged 18-29 years in good health. In DNA, the CDR3 is TGTGCCAGCAGCTTACTGGGACAGGACCATAGCAATCAGCCCCAGCATTTT. It translates to CASSLLGQDHSNQPQHF.